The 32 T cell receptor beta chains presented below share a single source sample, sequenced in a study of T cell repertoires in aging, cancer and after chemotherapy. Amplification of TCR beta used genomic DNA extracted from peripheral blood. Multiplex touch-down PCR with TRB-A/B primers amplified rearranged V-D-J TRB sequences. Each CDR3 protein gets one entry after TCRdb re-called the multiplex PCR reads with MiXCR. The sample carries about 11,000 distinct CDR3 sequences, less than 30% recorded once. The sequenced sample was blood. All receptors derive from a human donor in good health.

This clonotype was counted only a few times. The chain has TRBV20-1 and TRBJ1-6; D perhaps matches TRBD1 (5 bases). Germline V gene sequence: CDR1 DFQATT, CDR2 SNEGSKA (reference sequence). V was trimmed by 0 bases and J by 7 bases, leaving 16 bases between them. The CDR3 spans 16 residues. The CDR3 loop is CSARDSFRGENSPLHF. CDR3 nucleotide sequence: TGCAGTGCTAGAGACTCTTTTCGGGGGGAGAATTCACCCCTCCACTTT.

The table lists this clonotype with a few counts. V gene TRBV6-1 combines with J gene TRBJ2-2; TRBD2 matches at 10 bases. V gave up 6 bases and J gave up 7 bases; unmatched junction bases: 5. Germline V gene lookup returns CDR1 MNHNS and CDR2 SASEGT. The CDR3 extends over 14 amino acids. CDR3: CASRAAGGVGELFF. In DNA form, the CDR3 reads TGTGCCAGCAGGGCAGCGGGAGGGGTCGGGGAGCTGTTTTTT.

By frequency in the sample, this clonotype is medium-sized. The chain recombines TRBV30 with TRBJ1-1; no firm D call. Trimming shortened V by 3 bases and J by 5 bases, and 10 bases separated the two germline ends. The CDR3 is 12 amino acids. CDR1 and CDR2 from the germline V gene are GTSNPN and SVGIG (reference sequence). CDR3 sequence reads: CAWSRIETEAFF. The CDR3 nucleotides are TGTGCCTGGAGCCGCATAGAGACTGAAGCTTTCTTT.

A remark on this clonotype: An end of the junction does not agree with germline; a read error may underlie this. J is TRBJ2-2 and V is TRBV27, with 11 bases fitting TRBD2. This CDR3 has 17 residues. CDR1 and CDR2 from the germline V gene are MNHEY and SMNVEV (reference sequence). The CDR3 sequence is CACSLRGLAEISGELFF. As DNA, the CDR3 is TGTGCCTGCAGTTTAAGGGGACTAGCGGAGATTTCCGGGGAGCTGTTTTTT.

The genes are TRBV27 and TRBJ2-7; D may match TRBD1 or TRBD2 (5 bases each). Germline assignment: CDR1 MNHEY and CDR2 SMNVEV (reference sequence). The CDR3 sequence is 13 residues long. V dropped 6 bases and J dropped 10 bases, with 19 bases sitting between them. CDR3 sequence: CASSGPPGARQYF. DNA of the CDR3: TGTGCCAGCAGCGGCCCCCCCGGGGCGCGTCAGTACTTC.

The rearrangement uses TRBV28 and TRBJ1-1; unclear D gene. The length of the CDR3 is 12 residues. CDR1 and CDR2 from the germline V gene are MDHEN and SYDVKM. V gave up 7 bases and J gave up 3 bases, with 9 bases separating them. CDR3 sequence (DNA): TGTGCCAGCACCCTCCGGGACACTGAAGCTTTCTTT. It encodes CASTLRDTEAFF.

CDR3 loop: CASSDVTGGQDEQYF. DNA of the CDR3: TGTGCCAGCTCCGACGTGACAGGGGGTCAAGACGAGCAGTACTTC. The chain combines TRBV18 with TRBJ2-7, with 9 bases that match TRBD1. Losses at the gene ends were 6 bases for V and 5 bases for J; bases not matched to a gene: 11. Germline CDR1 KGHSH, CDR2 LQKENI. This CDR3 spans 15 amino acids.

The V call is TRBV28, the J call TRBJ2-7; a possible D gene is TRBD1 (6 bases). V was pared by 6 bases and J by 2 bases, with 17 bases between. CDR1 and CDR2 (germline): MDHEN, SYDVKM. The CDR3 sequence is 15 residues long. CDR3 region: CASSSTGFPTYEQYF. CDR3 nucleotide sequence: TGTGCCAGCAGCAGTACAGGGTTCCCTACCTACGAGCAGTACTTC.

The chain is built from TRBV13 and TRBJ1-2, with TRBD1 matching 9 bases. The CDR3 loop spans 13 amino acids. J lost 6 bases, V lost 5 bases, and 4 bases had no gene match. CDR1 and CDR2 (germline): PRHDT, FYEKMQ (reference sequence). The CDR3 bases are TGTGCCAGCAGCGAGACAGGGGGGGATGGCTACACCTTC. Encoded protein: CASSETGGDGYTF.

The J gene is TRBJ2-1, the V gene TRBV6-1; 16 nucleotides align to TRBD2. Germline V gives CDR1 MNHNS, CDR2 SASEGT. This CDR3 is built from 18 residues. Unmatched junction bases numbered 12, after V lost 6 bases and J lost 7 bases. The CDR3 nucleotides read TGTGCCAGCAGGTCGGGACTAGCGGGAGGGCGTCGAAAGAATGAGCAGTTCTTC. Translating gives CASRSGLAGGRRKNEQFF.

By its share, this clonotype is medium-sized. CDR3 bases: TGTGCCAGCTACCTGACGACAGGGCCGCTTGAAGCTTTCTTT. This sequence encodes CASYLTTGPLEAFF. V and J are TRBV6-5 and TRBJ1-1; 7 positions agree with TRBD1. The germline CDR1 and CDR2 sequences are MNHEY and SVGAGI. This CDR3 region has 14 residues. The J segment lost 7 bases and the V segment lost 8 bases, leaving 13 bases of the junction unmatched.

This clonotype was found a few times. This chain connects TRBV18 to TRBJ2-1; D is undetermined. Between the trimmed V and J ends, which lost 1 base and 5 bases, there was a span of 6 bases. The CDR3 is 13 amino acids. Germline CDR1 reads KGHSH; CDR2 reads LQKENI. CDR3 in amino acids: CASSPRPDNEQFF. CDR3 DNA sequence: TGTGCCAGCTCACCACGACCGGACAATGAGCAGTTCTTC.

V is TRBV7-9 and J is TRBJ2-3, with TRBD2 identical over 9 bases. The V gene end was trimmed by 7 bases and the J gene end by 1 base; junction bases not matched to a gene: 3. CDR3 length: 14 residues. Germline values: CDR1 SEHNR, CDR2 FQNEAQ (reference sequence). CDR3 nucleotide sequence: TGTGCCAGCACCCGGACTAGCGGCACAGATACGCAGTATTTT. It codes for CASTRTSGTDTQYF.

The DNA of the CDR3 is TGTGCCAGCACCCCCGGGACTAGCGGACGGGGAGAGACCCAGTACTTC. Translated, it gives CASTPGTSGRGETQYF. This sequence joins TRBV7-2 and TRBJ2-5, with 11 bases matching TRBD2. This CDR3 region has 16 residues. Germline assignment: CDR1 SGHTA and CDR2 FQGNSA. Trimming took 7 bases from V and 4 from J; bases not matched to a gene: 11.

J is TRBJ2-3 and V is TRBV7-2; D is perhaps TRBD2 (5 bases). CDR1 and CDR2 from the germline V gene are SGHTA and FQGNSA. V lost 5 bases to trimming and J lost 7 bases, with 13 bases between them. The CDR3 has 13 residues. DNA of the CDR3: TGTGCCAGCAGCATCGGGGTACTTCATACGCAGTATTTT. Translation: CASSIGVLHTQYF.

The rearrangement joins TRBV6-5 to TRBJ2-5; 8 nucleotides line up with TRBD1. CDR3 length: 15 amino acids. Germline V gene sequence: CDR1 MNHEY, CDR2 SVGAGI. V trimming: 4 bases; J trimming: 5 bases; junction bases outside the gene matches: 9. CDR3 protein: CASSFGGQGKETQYF. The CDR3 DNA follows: TGTGCCAGCAGTTTTGGAGGACAGGGCAAGGAGACCCAGTACTTC.

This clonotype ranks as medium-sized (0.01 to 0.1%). Written as DNA, the CDR3 is TGTGCCTGGAGCCAGGGCCACTACGAGCAGTACTTC. This translates into CAWSQGHYEQYF. This sequence joins TRBV30 and TRBJ2-7; TRBD1 is a possible D gene (5 bases). The CDR3 sequence is 12 residues long. V lost 3 bases to trimming and J lost 3 bases, with 9 bases between them. In germline, CDR1 is GTSNPN, CDR2 SVGIG (reference sequence).

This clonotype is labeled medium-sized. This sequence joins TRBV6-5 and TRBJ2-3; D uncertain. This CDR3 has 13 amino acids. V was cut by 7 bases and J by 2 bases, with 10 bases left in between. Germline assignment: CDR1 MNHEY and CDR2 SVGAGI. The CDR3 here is CASMKGFTDTQYF. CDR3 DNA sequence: TGTGCCAGCATGAAGGGATTCACAGATACGCAGTATTTT.

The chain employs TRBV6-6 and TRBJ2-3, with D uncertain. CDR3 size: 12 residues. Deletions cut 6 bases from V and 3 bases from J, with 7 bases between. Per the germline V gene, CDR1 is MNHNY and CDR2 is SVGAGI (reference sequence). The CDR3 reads CASSSPTDTQYF. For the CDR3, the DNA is TGTGCCAGCAGCAGCCCGACAGATACGCAGTATTTT.

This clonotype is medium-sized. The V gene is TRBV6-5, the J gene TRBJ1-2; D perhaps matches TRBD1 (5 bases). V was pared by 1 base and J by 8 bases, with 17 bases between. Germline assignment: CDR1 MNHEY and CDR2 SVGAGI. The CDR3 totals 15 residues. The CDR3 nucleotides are TGTGCCAGCAGTTACTTAGCGCGGCAGGGACTGGGCTACACCTTC. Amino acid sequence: CASSYLARQGLGYTF.

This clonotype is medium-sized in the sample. In DNA form, the CDR3 reads TGCAGTGCGGGTGGCCTAAGCTCCTACGAGCAGTACTTC. This gives the protein CSAGGLSSYEQYF. V gene TRBV20-1 combines with J gene TRBJ2-7, with D unresolved. The CDR3 totals 13 residues. Germline V gene data show CDR1 as DFQATT and CDR2 as SNEGSKA (reference sequence). V was pared by 6 bases and J by 0 bases, with 12 bases between.

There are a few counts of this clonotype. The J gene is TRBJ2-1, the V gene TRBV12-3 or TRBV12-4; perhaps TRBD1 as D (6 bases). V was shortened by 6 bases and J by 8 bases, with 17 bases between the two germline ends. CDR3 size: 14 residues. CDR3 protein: CASREVLAGDEQFF. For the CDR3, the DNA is TGTGCCAGCAGGGAGGTGCTAGCAGGGGATGAGCAGTTCTTC.

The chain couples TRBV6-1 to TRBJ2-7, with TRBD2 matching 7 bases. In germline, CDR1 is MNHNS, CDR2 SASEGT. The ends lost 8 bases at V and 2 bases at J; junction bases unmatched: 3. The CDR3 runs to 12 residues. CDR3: CASGDYAYEQYF. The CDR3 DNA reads TGTGCCAGCGGGGACTACGCCTACGAGCAGTACTTC.

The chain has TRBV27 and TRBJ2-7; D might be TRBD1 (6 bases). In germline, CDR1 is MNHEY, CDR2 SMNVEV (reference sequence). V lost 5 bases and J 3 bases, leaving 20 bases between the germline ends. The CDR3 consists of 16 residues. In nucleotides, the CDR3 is TGTGCCAGCAGTCCGATGGACAGTGGGCGCTACTACGAGCAGTACTTC. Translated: CASSPMDSGRYYEQYF.

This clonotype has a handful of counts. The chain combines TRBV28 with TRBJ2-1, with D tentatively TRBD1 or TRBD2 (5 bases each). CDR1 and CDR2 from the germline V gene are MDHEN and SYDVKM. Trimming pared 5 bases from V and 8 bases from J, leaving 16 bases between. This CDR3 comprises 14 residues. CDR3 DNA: TGTGCCAGCAGTGGGGCGAGGGGCCGGGATGAGCAGTTCTTC. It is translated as CASSGARGRDEQFF.

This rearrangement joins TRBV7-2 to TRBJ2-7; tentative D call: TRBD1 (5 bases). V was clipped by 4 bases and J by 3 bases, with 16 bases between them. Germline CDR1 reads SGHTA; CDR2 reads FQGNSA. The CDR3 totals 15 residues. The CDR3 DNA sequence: TGTGCCAGCAGCTATGACAGAAAGACGGGCTACGAGCAGTACTTC. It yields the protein CASSYDRKTGYEQYF.

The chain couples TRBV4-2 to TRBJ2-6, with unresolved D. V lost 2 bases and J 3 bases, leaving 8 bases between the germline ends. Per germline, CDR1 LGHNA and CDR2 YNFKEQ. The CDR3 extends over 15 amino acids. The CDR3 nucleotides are TGTGCCAGCAGCCAAAATACCTTTGGGGCCAACGTCCTGACTTTC. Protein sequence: CASSQNTFGANVLTF.

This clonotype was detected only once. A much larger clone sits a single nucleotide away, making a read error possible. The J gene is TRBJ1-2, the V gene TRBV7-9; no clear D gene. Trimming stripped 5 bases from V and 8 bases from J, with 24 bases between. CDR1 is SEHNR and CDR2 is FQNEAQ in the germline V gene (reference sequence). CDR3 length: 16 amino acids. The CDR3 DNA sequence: TGTGCCAGCAGCCCCATAGCTCAGGATGAGTGGCGAGGCTACACCTTC. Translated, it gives CASSPIAQDEWRGYTF.

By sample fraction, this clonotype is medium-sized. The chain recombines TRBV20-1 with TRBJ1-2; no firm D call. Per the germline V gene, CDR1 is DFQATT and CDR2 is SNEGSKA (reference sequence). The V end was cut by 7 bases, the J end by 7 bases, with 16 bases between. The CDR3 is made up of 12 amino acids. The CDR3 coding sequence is TGCAGTGTAATAACTCAAGGGAGTGGCTACACCTTC. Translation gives CSVITQGSGYTF.

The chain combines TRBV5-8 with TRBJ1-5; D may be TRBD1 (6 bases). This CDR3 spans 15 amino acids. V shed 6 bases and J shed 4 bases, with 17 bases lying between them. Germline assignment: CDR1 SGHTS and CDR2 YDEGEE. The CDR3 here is CASTLQTGVNQPQHF. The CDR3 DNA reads TGTGCCAGCACCCTTCAGACAGGAGTTAATCAGCCCCAGCATTTT.

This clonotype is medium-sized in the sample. CDR3 DNA sequence: TGTGCCAGCAGCTTAGTAGGACAGTATAATTCACCCCTCCACTTT. Translation: CASSLVGQYNSPLHF. The chain has TRBV7-2 and TRBJ1-6, with D possibly being TRBD1 (6 bases). The V end lost 1 base, the J end lost 4 bases, and 8 bases lay between the germline ends. The CDR3 spans 15 residues. Germline assignment: CDR1 SGHTA and CDR2 FQGNSA.

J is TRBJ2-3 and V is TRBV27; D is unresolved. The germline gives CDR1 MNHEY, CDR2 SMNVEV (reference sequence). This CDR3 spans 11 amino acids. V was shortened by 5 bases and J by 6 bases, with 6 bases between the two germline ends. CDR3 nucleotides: TGTGCCAGCAGTACCCCGGATACGCAGTATTTT. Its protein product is CASSTPDTQYF.